This TCR beta chain emerged from a study of blood T cell repertoires in COVID-19. Profiled with immunoSEQ multiplex PCR; TCRdb holds only in-frame clones, not every one. The data show roughly 350,000 clones, roughly 90% seen once. V gave up 8 bases and J gave up 2 bases, with 9 bases separating them. The germline V gene has CDR1 LNHDA and CDR2 SQIVND (reference sequence). This CDR3 is built from 13 residues. The chain has TRBV19 and TRBJ2-2; D may be TRBD1 (5 bases). Input material: PBMCs or T cells enriched from blood (not recorded which). This receptor was identified in a woman in her 30s who had recovered from COVID-19. CDR3: CASLDRNTGELFF. CDR3 DNA sequence: TGTGCCAGTCTAGACAGAAACACCGGGGAGCTGTTTTTT. Full variable domain (rest looked up from reference TRBV19 and TRBJ2-2): DGGITQSPKYLFRKEGQNVTLSCEQNLNHDAMYWYRQDPGQGLRLIYYSQIVNDFQKGDIAEGYSVSREKKESFPLTVTSAQKNPTAFYLCASLDRNTGELFFGEGSRLTVL.